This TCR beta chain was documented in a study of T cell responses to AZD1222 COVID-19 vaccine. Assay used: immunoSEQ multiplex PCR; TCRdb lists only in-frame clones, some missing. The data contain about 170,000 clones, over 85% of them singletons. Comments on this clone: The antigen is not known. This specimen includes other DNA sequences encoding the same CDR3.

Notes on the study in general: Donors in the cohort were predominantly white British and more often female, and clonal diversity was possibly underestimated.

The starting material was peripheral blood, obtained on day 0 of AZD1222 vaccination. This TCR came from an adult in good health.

CDR3 coding DNA: TGTGCCAGCAGTCTGGGGGGCAACACTGAAGCTTTCTTT. Amino acid sequence: CASSLGGNTEAFF. This chain connects TRBV12-3 or TRBV12-4 to TRBJ1-1; D possibly corresponds to TRBD1 (6 bases). Trimming shortened V by 5 bases and J by 2 bases, and 9 bases separated the two germline ends. CDR3 length equals 13 residues.